This T cell receptor beta chain was sequenced for a study of T cell responses to AZD1222 COVID-19 vaccine. About this clone itself: Its antigen is not known.

Notes on the study in general: The span of vaccine-associated CD4 TCRs extended across spike, with dominance at 160-218 and 743-854. The donors showed a predominance of white British ancestry and of females, with possible underestimation of clonal diversity. Spike-specific TCR breadth rose after two AZD1222 doses, and depth rose as well.

Germline V gene lookup returns CDR1 SGHVS and CDR2 FQNEAQ. V lost 3 bases and J 6 bases, leaving 3 bases between the germline ends. CDR3 length equals 11 residues. Sequenced by immunoSEQ multiplex PCR; TCRdb stores in-frame clones only, minus some. The sample records some 170,000 clones, under 95% being singletons. The receptor was isolated from an adult in good health. The specimen comprised peripheral blood, sampled on day 0 of MenACWY control vaccination. The gene calls are TRBV7-8 and TRBJ1-3, with no clear D. CDR3: CASSFQNTIYF. CDR3 coding DNA: TGTGCCAGCAGCTTCCAAAACACCATATATTTT.